The 30 T cell receptor beta chains presented below share a single source sample, sequenced in a study of blood T cells in healthy people across ages. Combining a sample-barcoded 5' primer with a J-beta primer mix, a second PCR ran for roughly 6 to 11 cycles. TCRdb analysed the 5' RACE reads with MiXCR anew, one entry per CDR3 protein. The sample shows about 780,000 distinct CDR3 sequences, more than 35% of them seen only once. Sample: blood. These receptors originate from a man older than 75 in good health.

The chain joins TRBV27 to TRBJ2-5, with D hard to call. This CDR3 has 12 amino acids. V was clipped by 4 bases and J by 12 bases, with 15 bases between them. Germline V gives CDR1 MNHEY, CDR2 SMNVEV (reference sequence). CDR3 coding DNA: TGTGCCAGCAGTTGGTCTGGGTCTCCCGAGTACTTC. Translation: CASSWSGSPEYF.

CDR3 residues: CASSLDENSGANVLTF. CDR3 DNA sequence: TGCGCCAGCAGCTTGGACGAGAACTCTGGGGCCAACGTCCTGACTTTC. The chain uses TRBV5-1 and TRBJ2-6; D is unclear. The CDR3 sequence is 16 residues long. Trimming left V 0 bases short and J 0 bases short, with 7 bases between. Germline lookup yields CDR1 SGHRS and CDR2 YFSETQ.

This chain connects TRBV27 to TRBJ1-5; D unclear. Deletions cut 1 base from V and 5 bases from J, with 12 bases between. The germline CDR1 and CDR2 sequences are MNHEY and SMNVEV (reference sequence). CDR3 length: 15 residues. The CDR3 region has the DNA TGTGCCAGCAGTTTATTGAGGGATTCCCATCAGCCCCAGCATTTT. Translating it yields CASSLLRDSHQPQHF.

Of note for this clonotype: This may be a read error, as it is one base from a much larger clone. The chain carries TRBV11-2 and TRBJ2-5; perhaps TRBD1 as D (5 bases). The end of the DNA fits TRBJ2-1 better, so the J call may be wrong. CDR3 length: 14 amino acids. Germline V gene lookup returns CDR1 SGHAT and CDR2 FQNNGV. In DNA, the CDR3 is TGTGCCAGCAGCTTAGACGACAGCCAAGAGACCCAGTTCTTC. This gives the protein CASSLDDSQETQFF.

The rearrangement joins TRBV12-3 or TRBV12-4 to TRBJ2-3, with TRBD2 matching 7 bases. Trimming at V came to 3 bases and at J to 6 bases, leaving 9 bases not matched to a gene. The CDR3 spans 15 residues. The CDR3 nucleotides are TGTGCCAGCAGTTTTATCGGCGGGAGACTCGATACGCAGTATTTT. Its protein is CASSFIGGRLDTQYF.

This clonotype showed up just once. The chain recombines TRBV19 with TRBJ1-4; 7 bases agree with TRBD1. In germline, CDR1 is LNHDA, CDR2 SQIVND (reference sequence). The CDR3 covers 16 residues. The trim removed 5 bases at V and 5 bases at J, leaving 11 bases unmatched. For the CDR3, the DNA is TGTGCCAGTAGTTCACCTCCGGGACAGAACAATGAAAAACTGTTTTTT. It is translated as CASSSPPGQNNEKLFF.

The J gene is TRBJ2-3, the V gene TRBV20-1, with 12 bases fitting TRBD2. From germline, CDR1 is DFQATT and CDR2 SNEGSKA (reference sequence). The CDR3 is made up of 15 amino acids. V was pared by 0 bases and J by 14 bases, with 12 bases of the junction left unmatched. The CDR3 loop is CSARDYSSLAGGSYF. DNA for the CDR3: TGCAGTGCTAGAGATTACTCCTCACTAGCGGGAGGTTCGTATTTT.

V gene TRBV7-9 combines with J gene TRBJ2-7, with D tentatively TRBD2 (6 bases). The length of the CDR3 is 14 residues. CDR1 and CDR2 (germline): SEHNR, FQNEAQ (reference sequence). V was trimmed by 5 bases and J by 2 bases, leaving 13 bases between them. CDR3 DNA: TGTGCCAGCAGCGCGGGGCAGGGTACCTACGAGCAGTACTTC. Its protein product is CASSAGQGTYEQYF.

This clonotype has only a few counts. The chain carries TRBV9 and TRBJ1-2, with 8 bases matching TRBD1. The CDR3 is made up of 14 amino acids. Germline V gene sequence: CDR1 SGDLS, CDR2 YYNGEE. V shed 3 bases and J 4 bases; nucleotides not matched to a gene: 5. The CDR3 sequence is CASSAGGQAYGYTF. CDR3 DNA: TGTGCCAGCAGCGCCGGGGGACAGGCCTATGGCTACACCTTC. The whole variable domain, remainder taken from reference TRBV9 and TRBJ1-2, is DSGVTQTPKHLITATGQRVTLRCSPRSGDLSVYWYQQSLDQGLQFLIQYYNGEERAKGNILERFSAQQFPDLHSELNLSSLELGDSALYFCASSAGGQAYGYTFGSGTRLTVV.

This sequence joins TRBV6-5 and TRBJ1-5, with no clear D. V was trimmed by 6 bases and J by 0 bases, leaving 9 bases between them. The germline V gene has CDR1 MNHEY and CDR2 SVGAGI. The CDR3 covers 14 residues. In nucleotides, the CDR3 is TGTGCCAGCAGCCGCGCCAGTAGCAATCAGCCCCAGCATTTT. Translating it yields CASSRASSNQPQHF.

The DNA for the CDR3 is TGTGCCGCCTTCCGGGGCGCTCGAGTCACTGAAGCTTTCTTT. Protein sequence: CAAFRGARVTEAFF. The chain couples TRBV28 to TRBJ1-1; TRBD1 is a possible D gene (5 bases). This CDR3 has 14 amino acids. V lost 11 bases and J 4 bases, leaving 20 bases between the germline ends. CDR1 is MDHEN, CDR2 SYDVKM, per germline.

V gene TRBV18 combines with J gene TRBJ2-3; TRBD2 matches at 16 bases. The CDR3 sequence is 20 residues long. J gave up 10 bases and V 1 base, and 17 bases lay outside the gene matches. From germline, CDR1 is KGHSH and CDR2 LQKENI. The CDR3: CASSPRVIPGLAGGLPPQYF. The CDR3 DNA reads as TGTGCCAGCTCACCACGGGTAATACCGGGACTAGCGGGAGGGCTTCCTCCGCAGTATTTT.

The chain couples TRBV7-3 to TRBJ2-7; 10 positions agree with TRBD2. The CDR3 contains 18 residues. V dropped 5 bases and J dropped 7; count of bases not matched to a gene: 20. The germline V gene has CDR1 SGHTA and CDR2 FQGTGA. In DNA form, the CDR3 reads TGTGCCAGCAGCCGCAGAAGTGGGCTAGCGGGAGCTGGGAATGAGCAGTACTTC. It specifies CASSRRSGLAGAGNEQYF.

The chain is built from TRBV12-3 or TRBV12-4 and TRBJ2-5; D is undetermined. The CDR3 sequence is 13 residues long. Trimming removed 6 bases from V and 7 bases from J, with 15 bases in between. This chain's CDR3 is CASSYGPTPTQYF. CDR3 coding DNA: TGTGCCAGCAGCTATGGACCGACGCCGACCCAGTACTTC.

The chain recombines TRBV9 with TRBJ2-2, with D perhaps matching TRBD2 (6 bases). Trimming cost V 4 bases and J 3 bases, with 19 bases left between them. The CDR3 extends over 17 amino acids. Germline V gene sequence: CDR1 SGDLS, CDR2 YYNGEE. The CDR3 protein is CASSSPIGGKDTGELFF. CDR3 bases: TGTGCCAGCAGCTCCCCCATTGGCGGGAAGGACACCGGGGAGCTGTTTTTT.

This sequence joins TRBV3-1 and TRBJ2-1; 7 bases map to TRBD2. This CDR3 contains 14 residues. V was pared by 3 bases and J by 9 bases, with 8 bases of the junction left unmatched. Germline loops: CDR1 LGHDT, CDR2 YNNKEL (reference sequence). CDR3 coding DNA: TGTGCCAGCAGCCACCGGCGGGAGTCTAGTGAGCAGTTCTTC. Translation gives CASSHRRESSEQFF.

The chain couples TRBV7-9 to TRBJ2-1; no clear D. CDR1 is SEHNR and CDR2 is FQNEAQ in the germline V gene (reference sequence). The length of the CDR3 is 13 residues. V lost 4 bases and J lost 3, with 7 bases in between. For the CDR3, the DNA is TGTGCCAGCAGCTGGGCATTCTACAATGAGCAGTTCTTC. This gives the protein CASSWAFYNEQFF. Full variable domain (remainder filled in from reference TRBV7-9 and TRBJ2-1): DTGVSQNPRHKITKRGQNVTFRCDPISEHNRLYWYRQTLGQGPEFLTYFQNEAQLEKSRLLSDRFSAERPKGSFSTLEIQRTEQGDSAMYLCASSWAFYNEQFFGPGTRLTVL.

The chain couples TRBV20-1 to TRBJ2-2; D might be TRBD1 (6 bases). Looked up from germline, CDR1 is DFQATT and CDR2 is SNEGSKA (reference sequence). The V end lost 4 bases, the J end lost 5 bases, and 11 bases lay between the germline ends. The CDR3 has 13 amino acids. This CDR3 is CSATGTITGELFF. As DNA, the CDR3 is TGCAGTGCTACCGGGACAATTACCGGGGAGCTGTTTTTT.

This rearrangement joins TRBV27 to TRBJ2-3; D assignment may be TRBD1 or TRBD2 (7 bases each). V was trimmed by 8 bases and J by 1 base, leaving 25 bases between them. This CDR3 is 18 amino acids long. Germline V lookup: CDR1 MNHEY, CDR2 SMNVEV (reference sequence). The CDR3: CASSLWASGGGGTDTQYF. CDR3 sequence (DNA): TGTGCCAGCTCCCTCTGGGCTAGCGGAGGGGGCGGCACAGATACGCAGTATTTT.

V usage is TRBV28 and J usage is TRBJ2-1; D might be TRBD1 or TRBD2, each matching 5 bases. There are 14 residues in the CDR3. Germline V gene data show CDR1 as MDHEN and CDR2 as SYDVKM. The V and J ends lost 8 bases and 3 bases respectively, with 14 bases between them. The CDR3 coding sequence is TGTGCCAGCCGGGGCCCCCAGGGCTACAATGAGCAGTTCTTC. Translation gives CASRGPQGYNEQFF.

The chain has TRBV25-1 and TRBJ1-5; 10 bases are a match to TRBD1. This CDR3 is 15 amino acids long. The V gene end was trimmed by 6 bases and the J gene end by 3 bases; junction bases not matched to a gene: 5. Germline CDR1 MGHDK, CDR2 SYGVNS. DNA for the CDR3: TGTGCCAGCAGCGGGACAGGGGTTATCAATCAGCCCCAGCATTTT. Translation gives CASSGTGVINQPQHF.

This clonotype was picked up a small number of times. V gene TRBV4-3 combines with J gene TRBJ2-5, with TRBD1 matching over 10 bases. The CDR3 sequence is 16 residues long. Germline trimming cut 0 bases from V and 4 bases from J; bases unmatched to any gene: 5. Germline-derived CDR1 and CDR2 are LGHNA and YSLEER. The CDR3 here is CASSQDFRTGGETQYF. As DNA, the CDR3 is TGCGCCAGCAGCCAAGATTTTAGGACAGGGGGAGAGACCCAGTACTTC.

V gene TRBV12-5 combines with J gene TRBJ2-7; the match to TRBD1 covers 11 bases. V gave up 1 base and J gave up 10 bases; unmatched junction bases: 12. The CDR3 runs to 16 residues. Germline V lookup: CDR1 LGHNT, CDR2 FRNRAP. CDR3 nucleotides: TGTGCTAGTGGTTTGGGGACAGGGGGCGGAGGAGAGGCCCAGTACTTC. Translation: CASGLGTGGGGEAQYF.

This clonotype was found many times. An end of the junction does not agree with germline; a read error may underlie this. J is TRBJ2-5 and V is TRBV12-3 or TRBV12-4, with D possibly being TRBD1 or TRBD2 (5 bases each). This CDR3 has 13 amino acids. CDR3 nucleotide sequence: TGCGCCAGCAGCTTGGGGGTACAAGAGACCCAGTACTTC. Its translation is CASSLGVQETQYF.

This clonotype was seen more than once but under ten times. The CDR3, as DNA: TGCAGTGCTAGAGGTCCTATAGCGGATACGCAGTATTTT. This gives the protein CSARGPIADTQYF. The chain is built from TRBV20-1 and TRBJ2-3, with D possibly TRBD2 on 5 matching bases. The ends were cut back, 1 base at V and 6 bases at J, with 11 bases in the middle. The germline CDR1 and CDR2 sequences are DFQATT and SNEGSKA (reference sequence). The CDR3 covers 13 residues.

The chain is built from TRBV6-5 and TRBJ2-5; perhaps TRBD1 as D (5 bases). CDR1 and CDR2 from the germline V gene are MNHEY and SVGAGI. V was shortened by 6 bases and J by 2 bases, with 7 bases between the two germline ends. The CDR3 extends over 12 amino acids. As DNA, the CDR3 is TGTGCCAGCAGACGACAGCAAGAGACCCAGTACTTC. Its protein is CASRRQQETQYF.

The gene calls are TRBV10-2 and TRBJ2-1, with D unclear. The CDR3 sequence is 13 residues long. Germline CDR1 WSHSY, CDR2 SAAADI. Between the trimmed V and J ends, which lost 0 bases and 9 bases, there was a span of 9 bases. The CDR3 sequence is CASSESSYGEQFF. Here the CDR3 DNA reads TGCGCCAGCAGTGAGTCCAGCTACGGTGAGCAGTTCTTC.

Regarding this clonotype: Being one base from a much bigger clone, this may be a read error. V gene TRBV20-1 combines with J gene TRBJ2-5, with TRBD2 matching over 13 bases. The CDR3 contains 17 residues. CDR1 and CDR2 (germline): DFQATT, SNEGSKA (reference sequence). The V segment lost 1 base and the J segment 11 bases; nucleotides outside the gene matches: 16. CDR3 residues: CSARAPGLAGVGNEQYF. The CDR3 region has the DNA TGCAGTGCTAGAGCCCCAGGACTAGCGGGAGTCGGAAATGAGCAGTACTTC.

This clonotype showed up just a few times. This sequence joins TRBV7-2 and TRBJ2-5; a possible D gene is TRBD2 (6 bases). The CDR3 consists of 15 residues. Germline loops: CDR1 SGHTA, CDR2 FQGNSA. The V end was cut by 5 bases, the J end by 1 base, with 14 bases between. Here the CDR3 reads CASSHGGLIQETQYF. CDR3 nucleotides: TGTGCCAGCAGCCATGGGGGACTTATCCAAGAGACCCAGTACTTC.

This clonotype was recorded a few times. The chain joins TRBV2 to TRBJ1-2, with D tentatively TRBD1 (6 bases). Trimming took 7 bases from V and 4 from J, leaving 13 bases between them. The germline V gene encodes CDR1 SNHLY and CDR2 FYNNEI. The CDR3 has 13 residues. CDR3 in amino acids: CASIGQMVYGYTF. For the CDR3, the DNA is TGTGCCAGCATTGGACAGATGGTCTATGGCTACACCTTC.